This entry lists 4 T cell receptor beta chains sequenced from one sample in a study of Graves' ophthalmopathy and Graves' hyperthyroidism. RNA transcripts yielded amplified TCR beta CDR3 regions. HTBI-primed first-round RT-PCR preceded second-round multiplex PCR. TCRdb re-called the multiplex PCR reads with MiXCR, one entry per CDR3 protein. The profile covers roughly 220,000 distinct CDR3 sequences, with less than 55% appearing a single time and approximately 51% taken by the ten largest. Specimen: peripheral blood. The receptors come from an adult man with Graves' ophthalmopathy.

The chain recombines TRBV12-3 or TRBV12-4 with TRBJ1-1, with 9 bases identical to TRBD1. The CDR3 spans 13 residues. J lost 4 bases, V lost 6 bases, and 3 bases had no gene match. The CDR3 spells CASSYRGRTEAFF. The DNA for the CDR3 is TGTGCCAGCAGCTACAGGGGGCGCACTGAAGCTTTCTTT.

The chain carries TRBV28 and TRBJ2-7; TRBD2 agrees at 14 bases. In germline, CDR1 is MDHEN, CDR2 SYDVKM. The CDR3 covers 18 residues. Unmatched junction bases numbered 10, after V lost 6 bases and J lost 0 bases. CDR3 bases: TGTGCCAGCAGCCCCTCCGGACTAGCGGGGGGTTCCTCCTACGAGCAGTACTTC. Amino acid sequence: CASSPSGLAGGSSYEQYF.

The rearrangement joins TRBV29-1 to TRBJ1-1; 7 bases align to TRBD1. There are 12 residues in the CDR3. The V and J ends lost 4 bases and 4 bases, in that order; junction bases with no gene match: 3. Germline-derived CDR1 and CDR2 are SQVTM and ANQGSEA. The CDR3 sequence is CSVGAGGTEAFF. The CDR3 DNA reads TGCAGCGTTGGGGCAGGGGGCACTGAAGCTTTCTTT.

This clonotype has ten or more counts. V is TRBV7-9 and J is TRBJ2-2, with D unresolved. With 4 bases removed from V and 4 bases from J, the gap between germline ends came to 4 bases. The length of the CDR3 is 12 residues. The germline V gene encodes CDR1 SEHNR and CDR2 FQNEAQ (reference sequence). CDR3 protein: CASSWGTGELFF. The DNA of the CDR3 is TGTGCCAGCAGCTGGGGCACCGGGGAGCTGTTTTTT.